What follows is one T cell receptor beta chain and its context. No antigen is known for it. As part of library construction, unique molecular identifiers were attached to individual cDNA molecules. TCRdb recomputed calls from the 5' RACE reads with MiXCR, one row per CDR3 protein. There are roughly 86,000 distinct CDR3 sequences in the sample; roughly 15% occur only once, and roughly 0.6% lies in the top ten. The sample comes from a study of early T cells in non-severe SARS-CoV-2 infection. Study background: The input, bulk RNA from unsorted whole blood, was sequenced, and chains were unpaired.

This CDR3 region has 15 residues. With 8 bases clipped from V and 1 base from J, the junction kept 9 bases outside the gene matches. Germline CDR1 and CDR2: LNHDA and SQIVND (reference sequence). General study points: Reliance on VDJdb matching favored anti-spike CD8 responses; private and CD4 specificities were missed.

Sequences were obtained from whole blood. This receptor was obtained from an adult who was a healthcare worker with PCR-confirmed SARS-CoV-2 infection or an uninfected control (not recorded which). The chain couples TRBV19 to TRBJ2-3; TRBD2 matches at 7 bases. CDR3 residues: CASDAGDRGTDTQYF. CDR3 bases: TGTGCCAGTGACGCGGGGGACCGAGGCACAGATACGCAGTATTTT. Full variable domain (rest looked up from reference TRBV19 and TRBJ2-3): DGGITQSPKYLFRKEGQNVTLSCEQNLNHDAMYWYRQDPGQGLRLIYYSQIVNDFQKGDIAEGYSVSREKKESFPLTVTSAQKNPTAFYLCASDAGDRGTDTQYFGPGTRLTVL.